This is a list of T cell receptor beta chains from one sample in a study of blood T cell repertoires in COVID-19. Produced via immunoSEQ multiplex PCR; TCRdb's table is partial and in-frame only. The sample has approximately 360,000 clones, approximately 90% seen once; the top ten hold 0.9% to 1%. Sequencing used PBMCs or T cells enriched from blood (not recorded which). All receptors come from a woman in her thirties with acute COVID-19. Each CDR3 is given without its conserved first and last residue. Each record gives: V gene, D gene, J gene, CDR3 protein. D genes are given only for firm matches.

TRBV6-1	-	TRBJ1-2	ASSEVPTNYGYT
TRBV14	TRBD1	TRBJ1-2	ASSQGIFPRQQGARGYT
TRBV5-1	-	TRBJ2-3	ASSLLGADTQY
TRBV5-5	-	TRBJ1-3	ASSLTGAAGNTIY
TRBV5-6	-	TRBJ1-1	ASSHLRAVTEAF
TRBV5-4	-	TRBJ2-3	ASSLVSSATDTQY
TRBV6-5	TRBD2	TRBJ2-1	ASMRASGGVQEQF
TRBV6-5	-	TRBJ2-1	ASSYVGGPYNEQF
TRBV13	-	TRBJ1-1	ASSVDRTNTEAF
TRBV6-5	TRBD1	TRBJ2-7	ASSRQGVLSYEQY
TRBV11-2	TRBD1	TRBJ2-7	ASSRQGATYGQY
TRBV5-1	TRBD1	TRBJ2-1	ASSFLWTGGPNEQF
TRBV4-3	TRBD1	TRBJ1-3	ASSQVEGTGGNTIY
TRBV19	-	TRBJ1-5	ASRVGGTRQPQH
TRBV10-2	TRBD2	TRBJ2-1	ASSESVSGEHNEQF
TRBV2	-	TRBJ1-5	ASSERAGEYQPQH
TRBV19	-	TRBJ2-2	ASSIFGGNTGELF
TRBV24-1	-	TRBJ1-6	ATSERANSPLH
TRBV15	TRBD1	TRBJ2-1	ATGRDRDHNEQF
TRBV6-2/TRBV6-3	-	TRBJ2-1	ASSYADRWQNNEQF
TRBV5-1	TRBD1	TRBJ1-2	ASSPDRAGYT
TRBV18	-	TRBJ1-2	ASSPPGRAEYGYT
TRBV6-5	-	TRBJ1-5	ASALNGVH
TRBV9	-	TRBJ1-1	ASSRGGAEAF
TRBV9	-	TRBJ2-3	ASSVVGSGRTDTQY